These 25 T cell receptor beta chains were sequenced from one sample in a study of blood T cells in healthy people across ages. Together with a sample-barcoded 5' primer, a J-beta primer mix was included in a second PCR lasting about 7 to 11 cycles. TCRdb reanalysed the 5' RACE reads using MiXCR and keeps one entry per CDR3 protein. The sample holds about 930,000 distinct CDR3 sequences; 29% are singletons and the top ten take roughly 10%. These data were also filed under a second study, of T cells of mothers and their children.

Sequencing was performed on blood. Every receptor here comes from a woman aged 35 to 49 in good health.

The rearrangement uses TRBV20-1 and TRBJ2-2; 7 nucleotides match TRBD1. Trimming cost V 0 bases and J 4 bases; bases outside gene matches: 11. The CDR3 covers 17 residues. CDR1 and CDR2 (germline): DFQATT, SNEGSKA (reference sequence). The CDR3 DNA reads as TGCAGTGCTAGAGATCAGAGAGGGGGCAGGTTCACCGGGGAGCTGTTTTTT. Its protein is CSARDQRGGRFTGELFF.

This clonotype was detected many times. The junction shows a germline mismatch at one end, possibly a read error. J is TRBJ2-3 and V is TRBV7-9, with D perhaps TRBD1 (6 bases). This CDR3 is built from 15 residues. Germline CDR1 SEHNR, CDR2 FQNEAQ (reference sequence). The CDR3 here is CASSLAGASTDTQYF. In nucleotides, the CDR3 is TGCGCCAGCAGCTTGGCAGGGGCTAGCACAGATACGCAGTATTTT. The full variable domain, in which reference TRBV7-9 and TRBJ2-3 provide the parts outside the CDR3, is DTGVSQNPRHKITKRGQNVTFRCDPISEHNRLYWYRQTLGQGPEFLTYFQNEAQLEKSRLLSDRFSAERPKGSFSTLEIQRTEQGDSAMYLCASSLAGASTDTQYFGPGTRLTVL.

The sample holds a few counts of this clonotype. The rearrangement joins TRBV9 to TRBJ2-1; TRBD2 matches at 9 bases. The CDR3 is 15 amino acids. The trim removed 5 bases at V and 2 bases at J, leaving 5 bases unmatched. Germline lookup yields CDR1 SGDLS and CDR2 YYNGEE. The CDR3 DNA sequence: TGTGCCAGCAGTAGCGGGGGCATGACCTACAATGAGCAGTTCTTC. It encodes CASSSGGMTYNEQFF.

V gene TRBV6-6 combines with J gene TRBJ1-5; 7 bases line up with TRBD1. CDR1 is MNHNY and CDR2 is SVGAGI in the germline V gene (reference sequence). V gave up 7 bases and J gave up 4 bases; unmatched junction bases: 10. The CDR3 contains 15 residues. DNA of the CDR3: TGTGCCAGCAACCACGGGGGGACAGTTAATCAGCCCCAGCATTTT. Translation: CASNHGGTVNQPQHF.

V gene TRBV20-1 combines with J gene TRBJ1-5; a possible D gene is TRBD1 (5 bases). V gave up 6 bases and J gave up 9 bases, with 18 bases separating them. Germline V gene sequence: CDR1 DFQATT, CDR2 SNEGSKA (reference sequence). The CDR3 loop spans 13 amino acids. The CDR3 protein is CSAVRDASGPQHF. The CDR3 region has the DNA TGCAGTGCCGTCCGGGACGCCTCGGGGCCCCAGCATTTT.

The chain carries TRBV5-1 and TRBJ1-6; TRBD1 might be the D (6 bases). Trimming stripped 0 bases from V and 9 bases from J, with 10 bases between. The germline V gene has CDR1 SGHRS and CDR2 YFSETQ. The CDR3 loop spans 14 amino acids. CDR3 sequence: CASSLDREISPLHF. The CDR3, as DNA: TGCGCCAGCAGCTTGGACAGGGAGATTTCACCCCTCCACTTT.

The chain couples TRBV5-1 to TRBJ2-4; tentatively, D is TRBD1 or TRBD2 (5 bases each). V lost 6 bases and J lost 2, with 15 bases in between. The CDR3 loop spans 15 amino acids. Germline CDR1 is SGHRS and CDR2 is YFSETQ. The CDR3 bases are TGCGCCAGCACCAAAGTCGGGACGTCCAAAAACATTCAGTACTTC. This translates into CASTKVGTSKNIQYF.

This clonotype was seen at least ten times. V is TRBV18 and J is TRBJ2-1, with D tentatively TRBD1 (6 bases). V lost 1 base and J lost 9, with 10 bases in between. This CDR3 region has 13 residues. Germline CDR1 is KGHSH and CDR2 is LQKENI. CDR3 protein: CASSPQSGVEQFF. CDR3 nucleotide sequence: TGTGCCAGCTCACCACAGTCAGGGGTTGAGCAGTTCTTC.

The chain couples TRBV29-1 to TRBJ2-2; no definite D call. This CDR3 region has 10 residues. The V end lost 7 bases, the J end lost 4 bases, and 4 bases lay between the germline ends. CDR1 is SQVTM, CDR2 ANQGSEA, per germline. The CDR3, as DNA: TGCAGCGCTCTCACCGGGGAGCTGTTTTTT. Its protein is CSALTGELFF.

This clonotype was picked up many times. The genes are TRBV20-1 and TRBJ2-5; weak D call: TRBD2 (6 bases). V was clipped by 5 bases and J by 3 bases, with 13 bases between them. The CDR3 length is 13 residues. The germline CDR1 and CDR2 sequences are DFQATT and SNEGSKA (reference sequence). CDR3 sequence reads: CSAAHGGEETQYF. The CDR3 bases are TGCAGTGCTGCCCACGGCGGGGAAGAGACCCAGTACTTC.

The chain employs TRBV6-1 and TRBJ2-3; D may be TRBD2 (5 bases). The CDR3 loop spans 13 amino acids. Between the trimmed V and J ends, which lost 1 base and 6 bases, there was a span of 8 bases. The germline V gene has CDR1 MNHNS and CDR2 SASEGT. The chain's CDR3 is CASSEGGEDTQYF. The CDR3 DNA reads TGTGCCAGCAGTGAAGGGGGAGAGGATACGCAGTATTTT.

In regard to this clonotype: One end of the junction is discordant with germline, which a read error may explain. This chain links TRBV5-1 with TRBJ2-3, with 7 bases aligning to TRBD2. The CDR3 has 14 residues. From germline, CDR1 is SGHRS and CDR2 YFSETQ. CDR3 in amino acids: CAGSPSGGTDTQYF. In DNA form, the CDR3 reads TGCGCCGGCAGCCCCAGCGGGGGCACAGATACGCAGTATTTT. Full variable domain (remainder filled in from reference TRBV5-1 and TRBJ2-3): KAGVTQTPRYLIKTRGQQVTLSCSPISGHRSVSWYQQTPGQGLQFLFEYFSETQRNKGNFPGRFSGRQFSNSRSEMNVSTLELGDSALYLCAGSPSGGTDTQYFGPGTRLTVL.

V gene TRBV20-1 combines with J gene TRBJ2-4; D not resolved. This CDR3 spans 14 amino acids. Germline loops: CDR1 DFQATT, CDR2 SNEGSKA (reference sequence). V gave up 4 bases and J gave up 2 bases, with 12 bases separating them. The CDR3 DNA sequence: TGCAGTGCTACGGGCCTCGTGACCAAAAACATTCAGTACTTC. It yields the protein CSATGLVTKNIQYF.

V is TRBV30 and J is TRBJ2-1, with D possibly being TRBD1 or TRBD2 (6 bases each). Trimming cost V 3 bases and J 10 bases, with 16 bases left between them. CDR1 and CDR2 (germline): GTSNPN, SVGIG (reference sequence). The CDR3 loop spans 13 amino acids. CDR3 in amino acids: CAWRGGPGDEQFF. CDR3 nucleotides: TGTGCCTGGAGGGGGGGACCAGGGGACGAGCAGTTCTTC.

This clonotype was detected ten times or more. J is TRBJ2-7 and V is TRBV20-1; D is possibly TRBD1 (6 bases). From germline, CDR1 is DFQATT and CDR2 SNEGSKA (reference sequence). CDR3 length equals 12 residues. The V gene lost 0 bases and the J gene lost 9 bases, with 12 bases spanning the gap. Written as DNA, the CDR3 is TGCAGTGCTAGAGATCACAGGGACGTGCAGTACTTC. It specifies CSARDHRDVQYF.

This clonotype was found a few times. For the CDR3, the DNA is TGTGCCAGCAGCCAAGTGATGACACTAGCCTATGGCTACACCTTC. Amino acids: CASSQVMTLAYGYTF. This chain links TRBV3-1 with TRBJ1-2; D unresolved. Trimming took off 1 base at V and 4 bases at J, with 13 bases between the two ends. Germline CDR1 reads LGHDT; CDR2 reads YNNKEL (reference sequence). The CDR3 loop spans 15 amino acids. Full variable domain (remainder filled in from reference TRBV3-1 and TRBJ1-2): DTAVSQTPKYLVTQMGNDKSIKCEQNLGHDTMYWYKQDSKKFLKIMFSYNNKELIINETVPNRFSPKSPDKAHLNLHINSLELGDSAVYFCASSQVMTLAYGYTFGSGTRLTVV.

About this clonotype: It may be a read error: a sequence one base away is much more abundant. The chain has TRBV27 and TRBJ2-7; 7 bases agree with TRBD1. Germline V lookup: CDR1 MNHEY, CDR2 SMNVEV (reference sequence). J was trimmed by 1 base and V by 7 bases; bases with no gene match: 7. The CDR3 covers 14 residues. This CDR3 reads CASNQTGPSYEQYF. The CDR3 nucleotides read TGTGCCAGCAACCAGACAGGGCCTTCCTACGAGCAGTACTTC.

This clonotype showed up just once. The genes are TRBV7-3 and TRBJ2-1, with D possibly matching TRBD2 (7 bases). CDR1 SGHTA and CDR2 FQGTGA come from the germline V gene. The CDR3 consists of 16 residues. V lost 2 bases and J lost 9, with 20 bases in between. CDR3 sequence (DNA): TGTGCCAGCAGCTTAGGAGGGGCGGGGGCCTATGGTGAGCAGTTCTTC. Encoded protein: CASSLGGAGAYGEQFF.

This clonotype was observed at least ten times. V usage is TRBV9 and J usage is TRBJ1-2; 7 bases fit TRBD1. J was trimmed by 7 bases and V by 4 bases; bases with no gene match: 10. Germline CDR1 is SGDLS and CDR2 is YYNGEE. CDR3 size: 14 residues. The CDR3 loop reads CASSFVGGSVGYTF. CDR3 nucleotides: TGTGCCAGCAGCTTCGTAGGGGGCTCGGTTGGCTACACCTTC.

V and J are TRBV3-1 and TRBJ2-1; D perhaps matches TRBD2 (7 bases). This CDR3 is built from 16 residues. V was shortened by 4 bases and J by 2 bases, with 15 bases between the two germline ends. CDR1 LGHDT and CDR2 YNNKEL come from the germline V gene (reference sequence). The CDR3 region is CASSPLAGAPYNEQFF. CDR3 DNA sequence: TGTGCCAGCAGCCCCCTGGCGGGGGCTCCCTACAATGAGCAGTTCTTC.

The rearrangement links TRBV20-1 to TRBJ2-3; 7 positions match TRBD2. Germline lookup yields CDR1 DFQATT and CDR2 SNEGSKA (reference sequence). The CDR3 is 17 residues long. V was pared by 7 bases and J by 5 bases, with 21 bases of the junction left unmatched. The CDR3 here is CSGRSASRRERRDTQYF. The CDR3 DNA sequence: TGCAGTGGAAGGTCGGCCAGTAGGCGGGAGCGTAGAGATACGCAGTATTTT.

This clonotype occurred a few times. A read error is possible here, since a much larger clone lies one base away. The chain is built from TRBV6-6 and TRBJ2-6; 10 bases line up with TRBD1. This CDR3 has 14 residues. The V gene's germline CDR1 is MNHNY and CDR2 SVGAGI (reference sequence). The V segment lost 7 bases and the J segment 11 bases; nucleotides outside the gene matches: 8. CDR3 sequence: CASTGRDRGYVLTF. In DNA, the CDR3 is TGTGCCAGCACGGGCCGGGACAGGGGATACGTCCTGACTTTC.

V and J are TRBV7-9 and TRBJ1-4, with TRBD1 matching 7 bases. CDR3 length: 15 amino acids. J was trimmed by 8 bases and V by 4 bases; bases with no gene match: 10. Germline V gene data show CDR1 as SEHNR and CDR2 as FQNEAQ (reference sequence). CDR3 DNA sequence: TGTGCCAGCAGCTCCCCAACAGGGGACCGGGAAAAACTGTTTTTT. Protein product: CASSSPTGDREKLFF. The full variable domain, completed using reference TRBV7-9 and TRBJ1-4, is DTGVSQNPRHKITKRGQNVTFRCDPISEHNRLYWYRQTLGQGPEFLTYFQNEAQLEKSRLLSDRFSAERPKGSFSTLEIQRTEQGDSAMYLCASSSPTGDREKLFFGSGTQLSVL.

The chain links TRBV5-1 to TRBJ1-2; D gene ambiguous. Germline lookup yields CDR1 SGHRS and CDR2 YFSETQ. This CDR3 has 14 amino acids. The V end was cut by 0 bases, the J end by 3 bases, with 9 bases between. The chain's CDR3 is CASSLEWSDYGYTF. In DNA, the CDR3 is TGCGCCAGCAGCTTGGAATGGTCGGACTATGGCTACACCTTC.

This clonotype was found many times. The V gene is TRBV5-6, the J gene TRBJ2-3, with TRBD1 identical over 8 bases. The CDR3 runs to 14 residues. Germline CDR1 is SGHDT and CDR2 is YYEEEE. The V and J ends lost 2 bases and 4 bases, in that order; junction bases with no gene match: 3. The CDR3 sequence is CASSFSGGADTQYF. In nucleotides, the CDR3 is TGTGCCAGCAGCTTTTCAGGGGGCGCAGATACGCAGTATTTT.